What follows is one TCR beta chain and its context. What it binds is not known. The sample belongs to a study of cytotoxic CD8 clonotypes in ibrutinib-treated CLL. Study outcomes and limitations: Clonality (at baseline) was higher than in age-matched healthy donors and tracked circulating CD8+ T-cell counts. Collection times varied between progressing and sustained-remission patients.

Clones were sequenced by immunoSEQ multiplex PCR, and TCRdb holds only the in-frame ones, with some missing. The table has about 68,000 clones, about 63% seen once. The CDR3 consists of 13 residues. Trimming removed 5 bases at V and 5 bases at J, with 12 bases between. Germline V gives CDR1 SGHTA, CDR2 FQGNSA. This material consisted of PBMCs, taken after 12 months of ibrutinib treatment. The sequence was collected from a human donor with chronic lymphocytic leukemia. V is TRBV7-2 and J is TRBJ2-5, with unresolved D. This chain's CDR3 is CASSTRHAETQYF. DNA of the CDR3: TGTGCCAGCAGCACCCGACACGCGGAGACCCAGTACTTC.